Reported below is one T cell receptor (beta chain). The junction does not match germline at one end; this may be a read error. Germline CDR1 MDHEN, CDR2 SYDVKM. The CDR3 is made up of 17 amino acids. This sample is part of a study of blood T cell repertoires in COVID-19. In the study's own analysis: Researchers report that nucleated cell counts were estimated from reference gene primer amplification. Profiling relied on immunoSEQ multiplex PCR, and the TCRdb table lists in-frame clones only, not all of them. From that table come the V and J calls and clone size; the DNA was used to work out D and trimming. The sample consists of about 180,000 clones, roughly 83% of them appearing once.

Specimen: peripheral blood. The receptor was derived from a human donor in a cohort sampled during active COVID-19. The chain couples TRBV28 to TRBJ2-1; the match to TRBD2 covers 7 bases. The CDR3 is CASSLSPTSASYNEQFF. CDR3 DNA: TGTGCCAGCAGCTTATCCCCTACTAGCGCCTCCTACAATGAGCAGTTCTTC.